One and the same sample provided the 21 T cell receptor beta chains below, sequenced in a study of blood T cells in healthy people across ages. A second PCR, run for roughly 7 to 12 cycles, used a sample-barcoded 5' primer plus a J-beta primer mix. MiXCR, applied by TCRdb to the 5' RACE reads, yields one record per CDR3 protein. The top ten clones hold 13% of a sample with 950,000 to 1,200,000 distinct CDR3 sequences, approximately 38% of them seen once. Sequencing used blood. The receptors originated from a man aged 18 to 35 in good health.

Worth noting for this clonotype: Since a much larger clone is just one base distant, this may be a read error. V is TRBV25-1 and J is TRBJ2-7, with D maybe TRBD2 (6 bases). The V gene's germline CDR1 is MGHDK and CDR2 SYGVNS. V lost 6 bases to trimming and J lost 4 bases, with 10 bases between them. CDR3 size: 12 residues. In DNA, the CDR3 is TGTGCCAGCAGGGAGGGACTTTACGAGCAGTACTTC. Its translation: CASREGLYEQYF.

Notes on this clonotype: At one of its ends the junction is not consistent with the germline gene, which may arise from a read error. This sequence joins TRBV10-3 and TRBJ2-3; 8 nucleotides agree with TRBD2. This CDR3 contains 17 residues. Germline V gene data show CDR1 as ENHRY and CDR2 as SYGVKD. The CDR3 region has the DNA TGTACCATCAGCGAGGGGGGTGGCGGGGGGCGCACAGATACGCAGTATTTT. Amino acids: CTISEGGGGGRTDTQYF.

The V and J genes are TRBV20-1 and TRBJ2-1, with D possibly matching TRBD2 (5 bases). The CDR3 runs to 12 residues. Per the germline V gene, CDR1 is DFQATT and CDR2 is SNEGSKA (reference sequence). V lost 7 bases and J 4 bases, leaving 11 bases between the germline ends. In DNA form, the CDR3 reads TGCAGTGGGGTTAGGACTTACAATGAGCAGTTCTTC. Protein sequence: CSGVRTYNEQFF.

This clonotype showed up just a few times. J is TRBJ2-4 and V is TRBV4-2; D call uncertain. The germline gives CDR1 LGHNA, CDR2 YNFKEQ. The CDR3 runs to 15 residues. V lost 1 base, J lost 8 bases, and 15 bases lay in between. CDR3 residues: CASSQAGSIQDIQYF. In DNA form, the CDR3 reads TGTGCCAGCAGCCAAGCGGGCTCCATTCAGGACATTCAGTACTTC.

This clonotype was seen more than once but under ten times. This chain uses TRBV30 with TRBJ1-6, with D possibly being TRBD1 (5 bases). V lost 5 bases and J 6 bases, leaving 20 bases between the germline ends. The germline V gene encodes CDR1 GTSNPN and CDR2 SVGIG (reference sequence). The CDR3 contains 16 residues. CDR3 in amino acids: CAWEAPEQGSNSPLHF. The CDR3 region has the DNA TGTGCCTGGGAGGCCCCGGAGCAGGGAAGTAATTCACCCCTCCACTTT. Looking up the rest from reference TRBV30 and TRBJ1-6 gives the full variable domain: SQTIHQWPATLVQPVGSPLSLECTVEGTSNPNLYWYRQAAGRGLQLLFYSVGIGQISSEVPQNLSASRPQDRQFILSSKKLLLSDSGFYLCAWEAPEQGSNSPLHFGNGTRLTVT.

The DNA for the CDR3 is TGTGCCAGCAGTTACTCCGAGACAGGCTATGGCTACACCTTC. Protein sequence: CASSYSETGYGYTF. The chain uses TRBV6-5 and TRBJ1-2; possible D gene TRBD1, 6 bases. The CDR3 is made up of 14 amino acids. The germline gives CDR1 MNHEY, CDR2 SVGAGI. The germline V and J ends were trimmed by 0 bases and 4 bases, with 9 bases remaining between them.

The chain employs TRBV25-1 and TRBJ2-1; the match to TRBD2 covers 11 bases. The length of the CDR3 is 17 residues. From germline, CDR1 is MGHDK and CDR2 SYGVNS. The ends lost 3 bases at V and 7 bases at J; junction bases unmatched: 11. The CDR3 is CASSDPLSGGVSNEQFF. The CDR3 nucleotides are TGTGCCAGCAGTGATCCCCTTAGCGGGGGGGTTTCTAATGAGCAGTTCTTC.

This clonotype was observed many times. This sequence joins TRBV12-3 or TRBV12-4 and TRBJ1-1; D is uncertain. With 2 bases removed from V and 8 bases from J, the gap between germline ends came to 12 bases. The CDR3 has 13 amino acids. CDR3 sequence: CASSLRLAEEAFF. The CDR3 coding sequence is TGTGCCAGCAGTTTAAGGCTTGCAGAAGAAGCTTTCTTT.

This clonotype was detected many times. The V and J genes are TRBV27 and TRBJ2-1; 11 nucleotides align to TRBD2. The length of the CDR3 is 15 residues. The ends lost 5 bases at V and 4 bases at J; junction bases unmatched: 4. Germline V gene sequence: CDR1 MNHEY, CDR2 SMNVEV (reference sequence). CDR3 sequence reads: CASSQRTSGYNEQFF. The CDR3 nucleotides are TGTGCCAGCAGTCAACGGACTAGCGGGTACAATGAGCAGTTCTTC.

This clonotype has ten or more counts. This sequence joins TRBV20-1 and TRBJ2-1; 11 nucleotides match TRBD1. Germline lookup yields CDR1 DFQATT and CDR2 SNEGSKA (reference sequence). This CDR3 has 16 amino acids. J was trimmed by 5 bases and V by 7 bases; bases with no gene match: 13. The CDR3 sequence: CSVSPGQGAVNNEQFF. The CDR3 DNA is TGCAGTGTATCCCCCGGACAGGGGGCTGTCAACAATGAGCAGTTCTTC.

This rearrangement joins TRBV20-1 to TRBJ1-2, with 8 bases lining up with TRBD1. Germline CDR1 is DFQATT and CDR2 is SNEGSKA (reference sequence). Trimming took 6 bases from V and 2 from J; bases not matched to a gene: 8. The CDR3 runs to 14 residues. The CDR3 nucleotides are TGCAGTGCCCCGAGGACAGGGACAAACTATGGCTACACCTTC. Its translation: CSAPRTGTNYGYTF.

This sequence joins TRBV18 and TRBJ2-1; D perhaps matches TRBD1 (6 bases). V dropped 2 bases and J dropped 0 bases, with 14 bases sitting between them. The length of the CDR3 is 17 residues. The germline CDR1 and CDR2 sequences are KGHSH and LQKENI. CDR3: CASSPADRRYSYNEQFF. CDR3 nucleotide sequence: TGTGCCAGCTCACCAGCAGACAGGCGTTACTCCTACAATGAGCAGTTCTTC. The full variable domain, in which reference TRBV18 and TRBJ2-1 provide the parts outside the CDR3, is NAGVMQNPRHLVRRRGQEARLRCSPMKGHSHVYWYRQLPEEGLKFMVYLQKENIIDESGMPKERFSAEFPKEGPSILRIQQVVRGDSAAYFCASSPADRRYSYNEQFFGPGTRLTVL.

This rearrangement joins TRBV27 to TRBJ2-7; D possibly corresponds to TRBD2 (6 bases). Deletions cut 8 bases from V and 2 bases from J, with 16 bases between. The CDR3 sequence is 14 residues long. Germline CDR1 MNHEY, CDR2 SMNVEV (reference sequence). CDR3 nucleotides: TGTGCCAGCCCCGGGGACTTTAACACCTACGAGCAGTACTTC. This codes for CASPGDFNTYEQYF.

This chain links TRBV9 with TRBJ2-5; D is uncertain. CDR1 and CDR2 (germline): SGDLS, YYNGEE. This CDR3 region has 14 residues. The V end was cut by 0 bases, the J end by 2 bases, with 8 bases between. The CDR3 sequence: CASSVDGAQETQYF. Written as DNA, the CDR3 is TGTGCCAGCAGCGTAGATGGAGCTCAAGAGACCCAGTACTTC.

This rearrangement joins TRBV6-5 to TRBJ2-7; D not certain. Trimming stripped 6 bases from V and 7 bases from J, with 19 bases between. From germline, CDR1 is MNHEY and CDR2 SVGAGI. The CDR3 spans 14 residues. In DNA, the CDR3 is TGTGCCAGCAGGAAGGCCGGGCCTTACAATGAGCAGTACTTC. This sequence encodes CASRKAGPYNEQYF.

The chain links TRBV21-1 to TRBJ1-4; no DNA check was done on the table's D call, TRBD1. TRBV21-1 is a pseudogene segment. This CDR3 comprises 16 residues. CDR3 in DNA: TGTGCCAGCAGCTCTAGGGGGCGGGGGACTAATGAAAAACTGTTTTTT. It encodes CASSSRGRGTNEKLFF.

The V call is TRBV20-1, the J call TRBJ1-2; unclear D gene. CDR1 is DFQATT and CDR2 is SNEGSKA in the germline V gene (reference sequence). V lost 1 base and J lost 6, with 6 bases in between. This CDR3 region has 11 residues. Written as DNA, the CDR3 is TGCAGTGCTAGAGGCGGAGATGGCTACACCTTC. Encoded protein: CSARGGDGYTF.

The chain recombines TRBV4-3 with TRBJ1-1, with 7 nucleotides matching TRBD1. The CDR3 loop spans 14 amino acids. The trim removed 6 bases at V and 1 base at J, leaving 5 bases unmatched. The germline gives CDR1 LGHNA, CDR2 YSLEER. The chain's CDR3 is CASRQNRGNTEAFF. DNA of the CDR3: TGCGCCAGCAGGCAAAACAGGGGGAACACTGAAGCTTTCTTT.

This rearrangement joins TRBV10-3 to TRBJ2-5; tentatively, D is TRBD1 or TRBD2 (7 bases each). Germline V CDR1 and CDR2: ENHRY, SYGVKD. Trimming removed 6 bases at V and 11 bases at J, with 28 bases between. CDR3 size: 16 residues. The CDR3 reads CAIRNRGDSTYNEQYF. CDR3 bases: TGTGCCATCAGAAACCGGGGGGACAGTACATACAATGAGCAGTACTTC.

On this clonotype: Its ends do not fully match the called genes, so a read error is possible. The rearrangement uses TRBV6-6 and TRBJ1-5; 10 nucleotides line up with TRBD1. The CDR3 extends over 15 amino acids. CDR1 and CDR2 from the germline V gene are MNHNY and SVGAGI (reference sequence). The CDR3 spells CAGRRQGARSQPQHF. The CDR3 DNA follows: TGTGCCGGCAGGCGACAGGGGGCCCGGAGTCAGCCCCAGCATTTT.

Many counts were recorded for this clonotype. This chain links TRBV12-3 or TRBV12-4 with TRBJ2-1; D not resolved. V lost 4 bases and J 7 bases, leaving 5 bases between the germline ends. The CDR3 consists of 11 residues. CDR3 nucleotides: TGTGCCAGCAGTTCCGCGAATGAGCAGTTCTTC. This gives the protein CASSSANEQFF.